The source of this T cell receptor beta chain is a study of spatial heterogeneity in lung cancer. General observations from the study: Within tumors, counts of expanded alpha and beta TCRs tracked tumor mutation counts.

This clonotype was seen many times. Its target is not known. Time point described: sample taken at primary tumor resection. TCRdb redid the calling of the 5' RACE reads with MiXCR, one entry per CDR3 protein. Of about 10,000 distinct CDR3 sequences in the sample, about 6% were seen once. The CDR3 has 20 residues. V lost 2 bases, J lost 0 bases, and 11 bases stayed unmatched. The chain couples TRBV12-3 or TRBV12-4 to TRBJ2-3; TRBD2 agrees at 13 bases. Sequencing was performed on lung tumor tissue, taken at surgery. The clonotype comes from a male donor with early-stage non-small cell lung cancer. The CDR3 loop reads CASSLLRGTSGTTSTDTQYF. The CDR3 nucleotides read TGTGCCAGCAGTTTACTTCGTGGGACTAGCGGGACAACTAGCACAGATACGCAGTATTTT.